This is a list of T cell receptor beta chains from one sample in a study of cytomegalovirus exposure and HLA in healthy donors. TCRdb's copy holds only in-frame clones and misses some; the assay was immunoSEQ multiplex PCR. Among about 190,000 clones, around 86% were seen once, and the ten largest hold roughly 1.3%. Sequencing input: PBMCs. These receptors were taken from a young man in good health and CMV-seronegative. Each CDR3 is given with its conserved first and last residue. D genes are given only for firm matches. Not every row has a clone size; where given, it reads once, few, many or a size class.

v_gene,len,abundance,d_gene,j_gene,CDR3nt,CDR3aa
TRBV28,12,once,NA,TRBJ1-2,TGTGCCAGCAGTTTAGTTGGCCCCGGCTACACCTTC,CASSLVGPGYTF
TRBV5-1,14,few,TRBD2,TRBJ2-1,TGCGCCAGCAGCTTGCCGACTAGCTCCAATGAGCAGTTCTTC,CASSLPTSSNEQFF
TRBV7-2,14,NA,NA,TRBJ1-1,TGTGCCAGCAGCTTATCAGGGTATCAGCCTGAAGCTTTCTTT,CASSLSGYQPEAFF
TRBV7-2,13,NA,TRBD1,TRBJ2-1,TGTGCCAGCCCCCAGACAGGGAGTCATGAGCAGTTCTTC,CASPQTGSHEQFF
TRBV6-4,13,NA,TRBD1,TRBJ2-3,TGTGCCAGCAGCAGGGGGCTGGGAGATACGCAGTGTTTT,CASSRGLGDTQCF
TRBV5-1,17,NA,TRBD1,TRBJ2-7,TGCGCCAGCAGCTTACTGGGACAGGGAGTAGCTCGGGACGAGCAGTACTTC,CASSLLGQGVARDEQYF
TRBV10-1,15,NA,NA,TRBJ1-1,TGTCCCCGAGTGAAAAAGGACAACAATGACACTGAAGCTTTCTTT,CPRVKKDNNDTEAFF
TRBV19,15,NA,TRBD2,TRBJ2-3,TGTGCCAGTAGCGTGGCGGGAGGTGGGGGAGATACGCAGTATTTT,CASSVAGGGGDTQYF
TRBV7-9,14,NA,NA,TRBJ2-7,TGTGCCAGCAGCAGCACGAGGGCGACCTACGAGCAGTACTTC,CASSSTRATYEQYF
TRBV2,14,few,NA,TRBJ2-1,TGTGCCAGCACCGAGGGGTTACGGAGGGGAGAGCAGTTCTTC,CASTEGLRRGEQFF
TRBV5-1,12,NA,NA,TRBJ2-1,TGCGCCAGCAGCTTGGGCGCCAATGAGCAGTTCTTC,CASSLGANEQFF
TRBV27,15,few,TRBD2,TRBJ2-2,TGTGCCAGCAGTTTGGCGGGGGTGGACACCGGGGAGCTGTTTTTT,CASSLAGVDTGELFF
TRBV11-3,15,NA,TRBD1,TRBJ2-3,TGTGCCAGCAGCTTCTCACAGGGGGCCGGGGATACGCAGTATTTT,CASSFSQGAGDTQYF
TRBV27,15,NA,TRBD1,TRBJ1-1,TGTGCCAGCAGGGGACAGGGACTGAGGAACACTGAAGCTTTCTTT,CASRGQGLRNTEAFF
TRBV4-2,16,NA,TRBD2,TRBJ2-4,TGTGCCAGCAGCCAAGAGCGGGGGGCTTCCAAAAACATTCAGTACTTC,CASSQERGASKNIQYF
TRBV9,14,NA,TRBD2,TRBJ2-1,TGTGCCAGCAGCGTCGGGGGGGTGTGGAATGAGCAGTTCTTC,CASSVGGVWNEQFF
TRBV15,14,once,TRBD1,TRBJ2-7,TGTGCCACCAGCGAGGACAGGCCAACCTACGAGCAGTACTTC,CATSEDRPTYEQYF
TRBV10-1,15,NA,NA,TRBJ1-1,TGCGCCAGCAGTGTCCATCTGGGGGCAACCACTGAAGCTTTCTTT,CASSVHLGATTEAFF
TRBV12-5,15,NA,TRBD1,TRBJ2-1,TGTGCTAGTGGAACGGGACAGGGGGCGGCCAATGAGCAGTTCTTC,CASGTGQGAANEQFF
TRBV4-3,15,once,NA,TRBJ1-1,TGCGCCAGCAGCCAAGTCCTGGGAGCACCCTGGGCAGCTTTCTTT,CASSQVLGAPWAAFF
TRBV25-1,15,NA,NA,TRBJ2-3,TGTGCCAGCAGTGGAAGACAGGGGAGGGGAGATACGCAGTATTTT,CASSGRQGRGDTQYF
TRBV6-1,15,NA,NA,TRBJ2-2,TGTGCCAGCAGTGAAGTTTCAGGCTTTCCCGGGGAGCTGTTTTTT,CASSEVSGFPGELFF
TRBV19,18,NA,NA,TRBJ1-6,TGTGCCAGTATAACGGGAAGTTCCAGGCAGGCCTATAATTCACCCCTCCACTTT,CASITGSSRQAYNSPLHF
TRBV2,18,NA,TRBD1,TRBJ2-1,TGTGCCAGCATTGTTTCCTTGGACAGGCGAAGCTCCTACAATGAGCAGTTCTTC,CASIVSLDRRSSYNEQFF
TRBV2,16,NA,TRBD1,TRBJ1-4,TGTGCCAGCAGTGTAAGAGACAGGGGCCTCTATGAAAAACTGTTTTTT,CASSVRDRGLYEKLFF
TRBV7-9,13,NA,NA,TRBJ1-1,TGTGCCAGCAGCCCTGCAGGGTACACTGAAGCTTTCTTT,CASSPAGYTEAFF
TRBV7-2,13,NA,NA,TRBJ1-2,TGTGCCAGCAGCCACGGAGGAACCTATGGCTACACCTTC,CASSHGGTYGYTF
TRBV13,15,NA,NA,TRBJ2-1,TGTGCCAGCAGCTTACCCCCACCAGGGTACAATGAGCAGTTCTTC,CASSLPPPGYNEQFF
TRBV20-1,11,NA,NA,TRBJ2-1,TGCAGTGCTACTTTGTACAATGAGCAGTTCTTC,CSATLYNEQFF
TRBV7-6,16,NA,TRBD2,TRBJ2-3,TGTGCCAGCAGCTTACAGAGCGGGGGGAACACAGATACGCAGTATTTT,CASSLQSGGNTDTQYF
TRBV2,14,NA,NA,TRBJ2-2,TGTGCCAGCTTAGGGGGGGCCGGTTACGGGGAGCTGTTTTTT,CASLGGAGYGELFF
TRBV27,15,NA,NA,TRBJ2-3,TGTGCCAGCAGTCCTTCGGTGAGGTACACAGATACGCAGTATTTT,CASSPSVRYTDTQYF
TRBV19,12,few,NA,TRBJ1-5,TGTGCCAGTAGGGGCAGCAATCAGCCCCAGCATTTT,CASRGSNQPQHF
TRBV10-3,13,NA,NA,TRBJ2-7,TGTGCCACCTGGCACAGGGATTCCTACGAGCAGTACTTC,CATWHRDSYEQYF
TRBV28,17,NA,TRBD1,TRBJ1-1,TGTGCCAGCAGGAGTCTCTGGGCACAGGGGCGGAACACTGAAGCTTTCTTT,CASRSLWAQGRNTEAFF
TRBV11-3,13,NA,TRBD2,TRBJ2-5,TGTGCCAGCCGGGGAGGGAGCGAGGAGACCCAGTACTTC,CASRGGSEETQYF
TRBV28,13,NA,NA,TRBJ2-3,TGTGCCAGCAGTTTAGACAATACAGATACGCAGTATTTT,CASSLDNTDTQYF
TRBV19,15,few,NA,TRBJ2-1,TGTGCCAGTAGTATCGGCGGGGGCCCTTCCAATGAGCAGTTCTTC,CASSIGGGPSNEQFF
TRBV2,13,NA,NA,TRBJ2-7,TGTGCCAGCAGTGAACAGGGACTCTACGAGCAGTACTTC,CASSEQGLYEQYF
TRBV18,12,NA,NA,TRBJ2-7,TGTGCCAGCTCACCACCGAGCTCCGAGCAGTACTTC,CASSPPSSEQYF
TRBV6-5,14,NA,TRBD1,TRBJ2-5,TGTGCCGCCAAGAAGGGACAGCCCCAAGAGACCCAGTACTTC,CAAKKGQPQETQYF